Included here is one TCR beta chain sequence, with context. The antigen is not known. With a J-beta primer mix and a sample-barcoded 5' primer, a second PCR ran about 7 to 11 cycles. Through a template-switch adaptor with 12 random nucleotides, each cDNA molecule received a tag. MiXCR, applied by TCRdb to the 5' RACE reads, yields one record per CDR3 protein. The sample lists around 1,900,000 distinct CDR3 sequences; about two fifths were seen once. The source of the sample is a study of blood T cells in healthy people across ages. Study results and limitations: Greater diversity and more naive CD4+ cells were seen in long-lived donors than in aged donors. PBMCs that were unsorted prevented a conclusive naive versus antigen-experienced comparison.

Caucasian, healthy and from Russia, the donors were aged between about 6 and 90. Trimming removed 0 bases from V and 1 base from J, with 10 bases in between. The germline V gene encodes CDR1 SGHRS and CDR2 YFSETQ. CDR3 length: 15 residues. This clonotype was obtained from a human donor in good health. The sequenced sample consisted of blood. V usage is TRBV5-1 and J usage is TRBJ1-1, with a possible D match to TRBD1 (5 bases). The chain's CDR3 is CASSLEGPPNTEAFF. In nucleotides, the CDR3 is TGCGCCAGCAGCTTGGAGGGGCCTCCGAACACTGAAGCTTTCTTT.